Described below is a single T cell receptor beta chain sequence and its context. This entry is derived from a study of T cell responses to AZD1222 COVID-19 vaccine. The CDR3 covers 15 residues. Trimming took 6 bases from V and 2 from J, leaving 16 bases between them. Germline CDR1 reads SGDLS; CDR2 reads YYNGEE. The data were produced by immunoSEQ multiplex PCR, yet TCRdb's version contains in-frame clones alone and is incomplete. The sample contains some 150,000 clones, about 94% of which appear only once. This clonotype was sampled from an adult in good health. The input for sequencing was peripheral blood, taken on day 0 of AZD1222 vaccination. V and J are TRBV9 and TRBJ2-3, with D perhaps TRBD2 (5 bases). CDR3 in amino acids: CASNVGNLFTDTQYF. In nucleotides, the CDR3 is TGTGCCAGCAATGTCGGGAACCTATTCACAGATACGCAGTATTTT.